Shown below are 26 T cell receptor beta chains from a single sample sequenced in a study of regulatory T cells in long-lasting Graves disease (dated by TCRdb to the early 2020s). Read against the paper, the sample's time point label means: newly diagnosed GD, antithyroid drugs for less than 3 months. For both TCR sequencing and RNA sequencing, RNA was extracted from PBMCs using TRIzol. The protocol used for the library was multiplex PCR. TCRdb names Illumina HiSeq 4000 as the instrument used. TCR beta libraries were built with iRepertoire HTBI primers and Arm-PCR amplification of CDR3 regions. TCRdb reran the public reads through fastp at Q25 and MiXCR, keeping productive beta chains. Rows are unified per CDR3 protein, each entry keeping the most common DNA and genes. The sample table holds roughly 520,000 distinct CDR3 sequences, of which more than 10% were seen once. The ten most abundant clones make up roughly 8.2% of the sample.

This sample also belongs to another study, concerning T cells in Graves' hyperthyroidism and ophthalmopathy.

The sequences come from peripheral blood mononuclear cells (PBMCs), collected at new diagnosis, from a patient treated with antithyroid drugs. The receptors shown here come from a woman in her 30s with Graves disease. Donor details come from another sample of the same person, matched by shared clones.

This chain connects TRBV10-3 to TRBJ1-1, with D perhaps TRBD1 (5 bases). The CDR3 totals 13 residues. Germline V gene sequence: CDR1 ENHRY, CDR2 SYGVKD. Trimming pared 0 bases from V and 6 bases from J, leaving 8 bases between. CDR3 in DNA: TGTGCCATCAGTGAGTCGGGGGAGCCTGAAGCTTTCTTT. This sequence encodes CAISESGEPEAFF.

This clonotype was observed many times. The chain joins TRBV6-5 to TRBJ2-1; 11 bases line up with TRBD2. The germline CDR1 and CDR2 sequences are MNHEY and SVGAGI. This CDR3 region has 21 residues. The junction had 15 bases not matched to a gene; V was cut back by 2 bases and J by 0 bases. In DNA form, the CDR3 reads TGTGCCAGCAGTTACCGCAGACCGGGACTAGCGGAAACCTCCTCCTACAATGAGCAGTTCTTC. Protein sequence: CASSYRRPGLAETSSYNEQFF.

This clonotype appeared many times. The chain combines TRBV29-1 with TRBJ1-1; D possibly corresponds to TRBD1 (5 bases). Looked up from germline, CDR1 is SQVTM and CDR2 is ANQGSEA. The CDR3 contains 14 residues. Trimming stripped 7 bases from V and 1 base from J, with 16 bases between. The CDR3 sequence is CSAMVGGRNTEAFF. DNA of the CDR3: TGCAGCGCCATGGTGGGGGGAAGGAACACTGAAGCTTTCTTT.

This clonotype was picked up many times. The V call is TRBV5-1, the J call TRBJ2-7; 7 bases map to TRBD1. The ends lost 4 bases at V and 2 bases at J; junction bases unmatched: 9. There are 15 residues in the CDR3. The germline CDR1 and CDR2 sequences are SGHRS and YFSETQ. CDR3 residues: CASSPRTGIPYEQYF. Here the CDR3 DNA reads TGCGCCAGCAGCCCCCGGACAGGCATCCCCTACGAGCAGTACTTC. Full variable domain (outside the CDR3, taken from reference TRBV5-1 and TRBJ2-7): KAGVTQTPRYLIKTRGQQVTLSCSPISGHRSVSWYQQTPGQGLQFLFEYFSETQRNKGNFPGRFSGRQFSNSRSEMNVSTLELGDSALYLCASSPRTGIPYEQYFGPGTRLTVT.

This clonotype was observed at least ten times. CDR3: CASSIDRAGNQPQHF. The CDR3 DNA is TGTGCCAGTAGTATAGATCGGGCAGGCAATCAGCCCCAGCATTTT. This chain uses TRBV19 with TRBJ1-5; D is ambiguous. CDR3 length: 15 amino acids. V was pared by 0 bases and J by 2 bases, with 8 bases between. Germline lookup yields CDR1 LNHDA and CDR2 SQIVND (reference sequence).

J is TRBJ2-1 and V is TRBV7-9; TRBD1 agrees at 8 bases. The CDR3 sequence is 18 residues long. J lost 5 bases, V lost 5 bases, and 17 bases had no gene match. Germline lookup yields CDR1 SEHNR and CDR2 FQNEAQ (reference sequence). The CDR3 bases are TGTGCCAGCAGCAAGGGCGGGTACCGGACAGGGTGGGACAATGAGCAGTTCTTC. Translated: CASSKGGYRTGWDNEQFF.

The table lists this clonotype with many counts. This chain connects TRBV7-2 to TRBJ2-1; 15 bases match TRBD2. Germline values: CDR1 SGHTA, CDR2 FQGNSA. The CDR3 length is 16 residues. V trimming: 4 bases; J trimming: 8 bases; junction bases outside the gene matches: 6. The CDR3 reads CASSSRTSGRVDEQFF. CDR3 coding DNA: TGTGCCAGCAGCTCCAGGACTAGCGGGAGGGTGGATGAGCAGTTCTTC.

There are many counts of this clonotype. The CDR3 spells CASSQGMGVTEAFF. In DNA, the CDR3 is TGTGCCAGCAGCCAAGGTATGGGGGTCACTGAAGCTTTCTTT. This sequence joins TRBV3-1 and TRBJ1-1, with D tentatively TRBD1 (5 bases). Germline V gene data show CDR1 as LGHDT and CDR2 as YNNKEL (reference sequence). The CDR3 contains 14 residues. With 1 base removed from V and 4 bases from J, the gap between germline ends came to 10 bases.

This clonotype was seen many times. V usage is TRBV11-2 and J usage is TRBJ2-1; 12 positions match TRBD2. The CDR3 spans 15 residues. From germline, CDR1 is SGHAT and CDR2 FQNNGV. J gave up 5 bases and V 5 bases, and 4 bases lay outside the gene matches. The CDR3 coding sequence is TGTGCCAGCAGCCCGACTAGCGGGAGCCACAATGAGCAGTTCTTC. Its protein product is CASSPTSGSHNEQFF. Complete variable domain (other parts from reference TRBV11-2 and TRBJ2-1): EAGVAQSPRYKIIEKRQSVAFWCNPISGHATLYWYQQILGQGPKLLIQFQNNGVVDDSQLPKDRFSAERLKGVDSTLKIQPAKLEDSAVYLCASSPTSGSHNEQFFGPGTRLTVL.

The rearrangement uses TRBV5-5 and TRBJ1-1; perhaps TRBD1 as D (5 bases). The CDR3 contains 14 residues. From germline, CDR1 is SGHKS and CDR2 YYEKEE (reference sequence). Between the trimmed V and J ends, which lost 0 bases and 6 bases, there was a span of 12 bases. CDR3 bases: TGTGCCAGCAGCTTGGCAGGGACCTATTCTGAAGCTTTCTTT. Protein product: CASSLAGTYSEAFF. Full variable domain (missing parts from reference TRBV5-5 and TRBJ1-1): DAGVTQSPTHLIKTRGQQVTLRCSPISGHKSVSWYQQVLGQGPQFIFQYYEKEERGRGNFPDRFSARQFPNYSSELNVNALLLGDSALYLCASSLAGTYSEAFFGQGTRLTVV.

The chain joins TRBV6-5 to TRBJ1-1; D gene ambiguous. The V end lost 0 bases, the J end lost 6 bases, and 11 bases lay between the germline ends. The CDR3 runs 14 residues. Per germline, CDR1 MNHEY and CDR2 SVGAGI. CDR3: CASSYSDFFSEAFF. The CDR3 DNA is TGTGCCAGCAGTTACTCGGACTTTTTCTCTGAAGCTTTCTTT.

At least ten counts were recorded for this clonotype. The chain carries TRBV20-1 and TRBJ1-6; D might be TRBD1 (6 bases). V lost 0 bases, J lost 9 bases, and 15 bases lay in between. The CDR3 consists of 15 residues. The germline CDR1 and CDR2 sequences are DFQATT and SNEGSKA (reference sequence). Here the CDR3 reads CSAREVQGRSSPLHF. DNA for the CDR3: TGCAGTGCTAGAGAAGTTCAGGGGAGAAGTTCACCCCTCCACTTT.

In its sample, this clonotype was seen many times. The chain combines TRBV12-3 or TRBV12-4 with TRBJ2-3, with D possibly being TRBD2 (5 bases). The CDR3 loop spans 16 amino acids. V lost 5 bases and J lost 0, with 15 bases in between. CDR3 bases: TGTGCCAGCAGTGGGGAGTATCCGTACAGCACAGATACGCAGTATTTT. Protein product: CASSGEYPYSTDTQYF.

This clonotype was detected only a few times. The rearrangement links TRBV20-1 to TRBJ1-2; TRBD1 is a possible D gene (5 bases). The germline V gene has CDR1 DFQATT and CDR2 SNEGSKA (reference sequence). V lost 0 bases, J lost 0 bases, and 14 bases lay in between. This CDR3 is built from 16 residues. In DNA, the CDR3 is TGCAGTGCTAGAGATCCTCGCCGGACATCTAACTATGGCTACACCTTC. Protein sequence: CSARDPRRTSNYGYTF.

The sample holds many counts of this clonotype. J is TRBJ2-5 and V is TRBV28, with D perhaps matching TRBD1 (6 bases). The V and J ends lost 5 bases and 5 bases respectively, with 24 bases between them. This CDR3 contains 17 residues. CDR1 and CDR2 (germline): MDHEN, SYDVKM. CDR3 bases: TGTGCCAGCAGTGAGTCTTTAGGGGGAGCAACACAGGAGACCCAGTACTTC. It encodes CASSESLGGATQETQYF.

This clonotype was counted at least ten times. V is TRBV6-1 and J is TRBJ1-2; 10 bases map to TRBD1. Germline V gene sequence: CDR1 MNHNS, CDR2 SASEGT. The junction had 9 bases not matched to a gene; V was cut back by 6 bases and J by 5 bases. CDR3 size: 15 residues. CDR3 DNA: TGTGCCAGCAGATTTCGGGACAGGGGATGGTATGGCTACACCTTC. This sequence encodes CASRFRDRGWYGYTF.

This clonotype was counted many times. The chain has TRBV27 and TRBJ2-2; D call uncertain. CDR1 is MNHEY and CDR2 is SMNVEV in the germline V gene (reference sequence). The CDR3 is made up of 15 amino acids. Trimming pared 7 bases from V and 0 bases from J, leaving 12 bases between. The DNA of the CDR3 is TGTGCCAGCACCCCGGTGGGGACGAACACCGGGGAGCTGTTTTTT. Its translation is CASTPVGTNTGELFF.

This clonotype was counted many times. The chain has TRBV6-9 and TRBJ2-1, with 7 bases matching TRBD1. The CDR3 is 15 amino acids. Per germline, CDR1 MNHGY and CDR2 SVAAGI. The junction had 11 bases not matched to a gene; V was cut back by 3 bases and J by 9 bases. The CDR3 DNA sequence: TGTGCCAGCAGTTACATCTCCAGGGGGTCCGGTGAGCAGTTCTTC. Its protein is CASSYISRGSGEQFF.

This clonotype was counted ten times or more. The rearrangement links TRBV28 to TRBJ2-1, with 16 bases aligning to TRBD2. The trim removed 6 bases at V and 5 bases at J, leaving 7 bases unmatched. This CDR3 has 17 residues. Germline loops: CDR1 MDHEN, CDR2 SYDVKM. In nucleotides, the CDR3 is TGTGCCAGCAGAGGGACTAGCGGGAGGGCCGATAACAATGAGCAGTTCTTC. Protein sequence: CASRGTSGRADNNEQFF.

In this sample, this clonotype turned up a few times. This sequence joins TRBV9 and TRBJ2-7, with 10 nucleotides matching TRBD2. V trimming: 0 bases; J trimming: 5 bases; junction bases outside the gene matches: 8. From germline, CDR1 is SGDLS and CDR2 YYNGEE. The length of the CDR3 is 16 residues. The CDR3 sequence: CASSVGVLAGRDEQYF. In DNA form, the CDR3 reads TGTGCCAGCAGCGTAGGGGTACTAGCGGGAAGGGACGAGCAGTACTTC.

This clonotype was detected many times. V gene TRBV20-1 combines with J gene TRBJ1-2; D unclear. This CDR3 region has 12 residues. V was shortened by 3 bases and J by 0 bases, with 5 bases between the two germline ends. Germline CDR1 DFQATT, CDR2 SNEGSKA (reference sequence). The DNA of the CDR3 is TGCAGTGCTAGGTTTGCTAACTATGGCTACACCTTC. The encoded protein is CSARFANYGYTF.

Ten or more counts support this clonotype. This chain uses TRBV7-8 with TRBJ2-7; TRBD1 or TRBD2 may be the D gene (5 bases each). Trimming took 2 bases from V and 0 from J, leaving 23 bases between them. The CDR3 loop spans 19 amino acids. Germline loops: CDR1 SGHVS, CDR2 FQNEAQ. CDR3 nucleotides: TGTGCCAGCAGCTTACACGGACGGCGCCGGGACGCCAGCTCCTACGAGCAGTACTTC. Amino acids: CASSLHGRRRDASSYEQYF.

This clonotype was detected ten times or more. The chain combines TRBV12-3 or TRBV12-4 with TRBJ1-2; 7 bases align to TRBD1. J gave up 5 bases and V 5 bases, and 8 bases lay outside the gene matches. The CDR3 consists of 14 residues. The CDR3 loop reads CASSQRTGGYGYTF. In DNA form, the CDR3 reads TGTGCCAGCAGTCAACGGACAGGAGGTTATGGCTACACCTTC.

This clonotype has more than one count but fewer than ten. The V call is TRBV20-1, the J call TRBJ1-1; 10 bases are shared with TRBD1. CDR3 length: 14 residues. Germline-derived CDR1 and CDR2 are DFQATT and SNEGSKA (reference sequence). J was trimmed by 1 base and V by 1 base; bases with no gene match: 0. CDR3 sequence reads: CSARGTGGNTEAFF. The CDR3 DNA reads as TGCAGTGCTAGAGGGACAGGGGGGAACACTGAAGCTTTCTTT.

This clonotype was seen more than once but under ten times. V gene TRBV12-5 combines with J gene TRBJ1-1; tentatively, D is TRBD1 (5 bases). Germline V gene sequence: CDR1 LGHNT, CDR2 FRNRAP. V lost 5 bases and J 5 bases, leaving 15 bases between the germline ends. This CDR3 has 14 residues. The CDR3 coding sequence is TGTGCTAGTGGTAACCGACTTGGGACGACTGAAGCTTTCTTT. It is translated as CASGNRLGTTEAFF. Complete variable domain (other parts from reference TRBV12-5 and TRBJ1-1): DARVTQTPRHKVTEMGQEVTMRCQPILGHNTVFWYRQTMMQGLELLAYFRNRAPLDDSGMPKDRFSAEMPDATLATLKIQPSEPRDSAVYFCASGNRLGTTEAFFGQGTRLTVV.

Ten or more counts support this clonotype. The V call is TRBV20-1, the J call TRBJ1-1, with D possibly matching TRBD1 (5 bases). V dropped 3 bases and J dropped 3 bases, with 14 bases sitting between them. This CDR3 spans 14 amino acids. From germline, CDR1 is DFQATT and CDR2 SNEGSKA (reference sequence). For the CDR3, the DNA is TGCAGTGCTAGGGTTTTGGGGGGGGACACTGAAGCTTTCTTT. This codes for CSARVLGGDTEAFF.